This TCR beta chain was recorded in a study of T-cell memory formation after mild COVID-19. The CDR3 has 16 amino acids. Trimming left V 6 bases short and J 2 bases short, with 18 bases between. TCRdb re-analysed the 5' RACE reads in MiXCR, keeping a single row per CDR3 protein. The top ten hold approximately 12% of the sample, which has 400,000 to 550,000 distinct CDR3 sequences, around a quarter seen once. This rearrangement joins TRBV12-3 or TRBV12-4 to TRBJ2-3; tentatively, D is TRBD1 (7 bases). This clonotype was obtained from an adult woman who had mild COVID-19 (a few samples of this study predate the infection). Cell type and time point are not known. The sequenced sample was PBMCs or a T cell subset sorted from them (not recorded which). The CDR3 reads CASSPRRGPFTDTQYF. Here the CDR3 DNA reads TGTGCCAGCAGCCCTCGGAGGGGGCCTTTCACAGATACGCAGTATTTT.